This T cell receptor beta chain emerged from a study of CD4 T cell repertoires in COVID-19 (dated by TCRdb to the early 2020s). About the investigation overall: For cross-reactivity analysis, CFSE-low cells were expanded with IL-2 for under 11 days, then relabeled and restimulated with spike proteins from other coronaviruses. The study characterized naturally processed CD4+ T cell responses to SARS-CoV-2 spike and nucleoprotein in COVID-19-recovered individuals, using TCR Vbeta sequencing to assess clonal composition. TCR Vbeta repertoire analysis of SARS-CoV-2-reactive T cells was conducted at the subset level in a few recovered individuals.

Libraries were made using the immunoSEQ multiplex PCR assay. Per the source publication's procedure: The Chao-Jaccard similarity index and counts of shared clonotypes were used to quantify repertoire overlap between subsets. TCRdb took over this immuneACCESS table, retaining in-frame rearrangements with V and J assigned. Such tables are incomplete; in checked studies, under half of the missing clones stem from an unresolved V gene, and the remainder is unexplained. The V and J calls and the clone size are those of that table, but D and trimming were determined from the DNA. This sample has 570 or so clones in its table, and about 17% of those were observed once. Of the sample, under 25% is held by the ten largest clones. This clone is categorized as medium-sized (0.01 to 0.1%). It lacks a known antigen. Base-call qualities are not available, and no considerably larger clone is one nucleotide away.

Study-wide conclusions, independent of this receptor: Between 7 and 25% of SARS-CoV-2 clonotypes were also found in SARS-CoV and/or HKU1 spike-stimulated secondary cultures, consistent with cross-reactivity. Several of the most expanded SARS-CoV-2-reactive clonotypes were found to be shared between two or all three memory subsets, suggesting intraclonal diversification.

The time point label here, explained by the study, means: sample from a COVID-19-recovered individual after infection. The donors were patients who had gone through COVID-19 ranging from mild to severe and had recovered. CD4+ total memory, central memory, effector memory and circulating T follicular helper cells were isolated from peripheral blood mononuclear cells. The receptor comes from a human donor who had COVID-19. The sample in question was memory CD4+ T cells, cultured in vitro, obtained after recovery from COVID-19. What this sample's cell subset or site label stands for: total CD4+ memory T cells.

The DNA sequence is given as TGTGCCAGTAGTGGCCAGACCTATGGCTACACCTTC. It is translated as CASSGQTYGYTF. The rearrangement joined TRBV19 to TRBJ1-2, with the D segment identity uncertain. The CDR3 runs 12 residues from the cysteine to the phenylalanine. The retained sequence is limited to the CDR3, 36 bases, with the frame set at the first base. Per the germline V gene (reference sequence), LNHDA is the CDR1 and SQIVND is the CDR2. The V and J ends are trimmed by 5 bases and 4 bases, leaving 8 bases between them.